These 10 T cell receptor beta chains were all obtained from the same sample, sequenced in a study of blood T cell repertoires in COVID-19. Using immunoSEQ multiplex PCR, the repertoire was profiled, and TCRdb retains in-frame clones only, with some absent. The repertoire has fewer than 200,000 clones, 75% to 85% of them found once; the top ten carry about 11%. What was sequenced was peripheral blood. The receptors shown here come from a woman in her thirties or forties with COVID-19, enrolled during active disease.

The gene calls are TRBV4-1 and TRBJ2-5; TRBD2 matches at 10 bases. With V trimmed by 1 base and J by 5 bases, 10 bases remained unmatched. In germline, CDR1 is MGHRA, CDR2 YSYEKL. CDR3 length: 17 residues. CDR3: CASSQGRFGAGGETQYF. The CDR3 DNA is TGCGCCAGCAGCCAAGGTCGGTTCGGAGCGGGAGGGGAGACCCAGTACTTC.

As DNA, the CDR3 is TGTGCCTGGAGTCTTGGTCTACTCTACGAGCAGTACTTC. It encodes CAWSLGLLYEQYF. V gene TRBV30 combines with J gene TRBJ2-7; D is uncertain. Germline V lookup: CDR1 GTSNPN, CDR2 SVGIG (reference sequence). The V and J ends lost 2 bases and 3 bases respectively, with 11 bases between them. CDR3 length: 13 amino acids.

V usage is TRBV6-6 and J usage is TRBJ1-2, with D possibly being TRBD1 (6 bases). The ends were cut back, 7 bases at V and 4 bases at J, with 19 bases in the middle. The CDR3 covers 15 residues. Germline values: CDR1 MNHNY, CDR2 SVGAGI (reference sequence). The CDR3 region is CASIGGARTLYGYTF. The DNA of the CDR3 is TGTGCCAGCATAGGGGGAGCCAGGACGCTCTATGGCTACACCTTC.

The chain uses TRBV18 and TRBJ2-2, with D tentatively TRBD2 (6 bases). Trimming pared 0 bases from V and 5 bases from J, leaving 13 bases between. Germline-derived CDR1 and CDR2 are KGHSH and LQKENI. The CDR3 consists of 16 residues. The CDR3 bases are TGTGCCAGCTCACCACCAGGAAGAGGAGGGACCGGGGAGCTGTTTTTT. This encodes CASSPPGRGGTGELFF. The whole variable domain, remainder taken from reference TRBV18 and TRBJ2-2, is NAGVMQNPRHLVRRRGQEARLRCSPMKGHSHVYWYRQLPEEGLKFMVYLQKENIIDESGMPKERFSAEFPKEGPSILRIQQVVRGDSAAYFCASSPPGRGGTGELFFGEGSRLTVL.

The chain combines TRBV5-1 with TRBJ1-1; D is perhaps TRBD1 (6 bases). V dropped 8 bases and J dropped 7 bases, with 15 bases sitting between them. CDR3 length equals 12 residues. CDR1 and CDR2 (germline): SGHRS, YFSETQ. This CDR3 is CASKQGLSEAFF. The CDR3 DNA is TGCGCCAGTAAACAGGGTCTGAGTGAAGCTTTCTTT. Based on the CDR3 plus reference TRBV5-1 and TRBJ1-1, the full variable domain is KAGVTQTPRYLIKTRGQQVTLSCSPISGHRSVSWYQQTPGQGLQFLFEYFSETQRNKGNFPGRFSGRQFSNSRSEMNVSTLELGDSALYLCASKQGLSEAFFGQGTRLTVV.

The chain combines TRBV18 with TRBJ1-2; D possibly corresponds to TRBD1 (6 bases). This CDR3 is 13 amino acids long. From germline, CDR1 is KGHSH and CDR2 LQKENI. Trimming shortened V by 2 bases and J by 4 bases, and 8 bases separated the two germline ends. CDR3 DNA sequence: TGTGCCAGCTCACCAGACAGGAGCTATGGCTACACCTTC. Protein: CASSPDRSYGYTF.

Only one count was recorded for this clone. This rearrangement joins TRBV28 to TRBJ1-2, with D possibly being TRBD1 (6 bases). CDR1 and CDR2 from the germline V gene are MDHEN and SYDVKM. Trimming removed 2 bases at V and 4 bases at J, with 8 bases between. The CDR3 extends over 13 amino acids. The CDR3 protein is CASSLNRVYGYTF. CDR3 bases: TGTGCCAGCAGTTTAAACAGGGTCTATGGCTACACCTTC.

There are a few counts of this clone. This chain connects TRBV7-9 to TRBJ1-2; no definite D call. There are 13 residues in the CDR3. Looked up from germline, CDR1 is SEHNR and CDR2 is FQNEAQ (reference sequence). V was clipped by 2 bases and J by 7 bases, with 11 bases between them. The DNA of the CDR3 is TGTGCCAGCAGCTTAAAGACGGGAAGTGGCTACACCTTC. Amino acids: CASSLKTGSGYTF.

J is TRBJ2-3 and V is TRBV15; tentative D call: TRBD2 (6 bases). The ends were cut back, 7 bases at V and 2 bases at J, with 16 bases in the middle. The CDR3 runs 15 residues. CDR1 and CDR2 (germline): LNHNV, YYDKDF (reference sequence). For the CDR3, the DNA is TGTGCCACCAAGAAATGGGGCGGGAACACAGATACGCAGTATTTT. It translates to CATKKWGGNTDTQYF.

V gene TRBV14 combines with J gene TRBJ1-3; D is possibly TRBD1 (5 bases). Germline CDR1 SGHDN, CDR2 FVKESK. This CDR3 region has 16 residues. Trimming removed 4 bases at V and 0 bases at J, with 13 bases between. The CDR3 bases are TGTGCCAGCAGCCGTGGGGCTCCGAGCTCTGGAAACACCATATATTTT. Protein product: CASSRGAPSSGNTIYF.